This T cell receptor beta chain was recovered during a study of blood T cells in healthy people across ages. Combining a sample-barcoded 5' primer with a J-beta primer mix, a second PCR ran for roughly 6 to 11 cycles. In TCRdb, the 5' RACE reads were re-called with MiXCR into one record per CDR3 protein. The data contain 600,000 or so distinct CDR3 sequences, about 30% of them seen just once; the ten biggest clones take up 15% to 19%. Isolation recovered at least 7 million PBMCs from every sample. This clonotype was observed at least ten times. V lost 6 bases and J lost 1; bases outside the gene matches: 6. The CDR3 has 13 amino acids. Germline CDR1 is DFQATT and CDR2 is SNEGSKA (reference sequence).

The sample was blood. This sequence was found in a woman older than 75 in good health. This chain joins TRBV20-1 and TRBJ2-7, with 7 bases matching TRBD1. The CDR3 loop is CSAVPGQSYEQYF. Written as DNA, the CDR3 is TGCAGTGCGGTTCCGGGACAGTCCTACGAGCAGTACTTC.